This is a list of T cell receptor beta chains from one sample in a study of blood T cell repertoires in COVID-19. The protocol was immunoSEQ multiplex PCR, while the TCRdb copy is restricted to in-frame clones and leaves out a portion. This sample carries 150,000 to 200,000 clones, 65% to 85% of them seen once, and the ten largest clones take under 5.5%. Sequencing input: peripheral blood. The receptors here all came from a woman aged 25 to 39 with acute or convalescent COVID-19. The CDR3 runs from the conserved cysteine through the conserved F or W.

TRBJ2-7 16 TRBV9 CASSVDPGPSSYEQYF
TRBJ2-1 17 TRBV6-2/TRBV6-3 CASSSPLGQELYNEQFF
TRBJ2-7 14 TRBV28 CASSSPGGSYEQYF
TRBJ2-5 12 TRBV28 CATGTSQETQYF
TRBJ2-7 13 TRBV15 CATSRQGGYEQYF
TRBJ2-1 15 TRBV3-1/TRBV3-2 CASSLKSGTANEQFF
TRBJ2-7 15 TRBV6-5 CASMNSGRGTYEQYF
TRBJ2-5 16 TRBV7-9 CASSLVGGIDQETQYF
TRBJ2-1 15 TRBV5-1 CASSFDRVGYNEQFF
TRBJ1-4 17 TRBV28 CASRRWGQAVMNEKLFF
TRBJ1-1 13 TRBV2 CASSDAGGTEAFF
TRBJ2-5 17 TRBV4-3 CASSQEISGGAVGTQYF
TRBJ2-1 13 TRBV5-1 CASSLATGNEQFF
TRBJ2-7 12 TRBV5-4 CASSLDASEQYF
TRBJ2-7 18 TRBV7-9 CASSSTGLGTSGGNEQYF
TRBJ1-4 13 TRBV28 CASSFSTNEKLFF
TRBJ1-1 12 TRBV6-2/TRBV6-3 CASSRQITEAFF
TRBJ1-3 16 TRBV30 CAWSTGTGGSGNTIYF
TRBJ2-4 14 TRBV7-2 CASSFPGQGNIQYF
TRBJ2-1 15 TRBV7-2 CASSLGLERTDEQFF
TRBJ1-3 13 TRBV9 CASSAYRGKPIYF
TRBJ1-1 14 TRBV7-3 CASSLNSLGTEAFF
TRBJ2-1 15 TRBV11-1 CASSKESFSYNEQFF
TRBJ2-5 15 TRBV28 CASSSQGLGQETQYF
TRBJ1-1 13 TRBV2 CASVSPGFTEAFF
TRBJ1-1 12 TRBV12-3/TRBV12-4 CASSLGGAEAFF
TRBJ2-2 14 TRBV27 CASSFGGRLRELFF
TRBJ2-1 15 TRBV6-2/TRBV6-3 CASSERMSSYNEQFF
TRBJ2-7 15 TRBV4-2 CASSQALGADYEQYF
TRBJ2-7 12 TRBV30 CAGAPSSYEQYF
TRBJ1-5 14 TRBV21-1 CAITNRTGNQPQHF
TRBJ2-7 15 TRBV7-2 CASSLEGTGYHEQYF
TRBJ2-1 16 TRBV28 CASSHGPDRTKYEQFF
TRBJ2-3 17 TRBV5-1 CASSASTSGRRPDTQYF
TRBJ1-5 14 TRBV19 CASSIRGSDRGRHF
TRBJ2-7 15 TRBV19 CASSMRDRDSGEQYF
TRBJ2-2 15 TRBV28 CASRDRGKNTGELFF
TRBJ2-2 15 TRBV28 CASSWTGANTGELFF
TRBJ2-2 15 TRBV5-1 CASSPEWSHTGELFF
TRBJ2-5 15 TRBV7-9 CASSLWGSGQETQYF
TRBJ1-2 12 TRBV2 CAEGGQGYGYTF
TRBJ1-1 16 TRBV19 CASRSGTGGTYTEAFF
TRBJ1-2 15 TRBV7-8 CASSLGTGISYGYTF
TRBJ2-1 16 TRBV14 CASSQDLRRDRGEQFF
TRBJ1-1 13 TRBV4-3 CASSQVGGERAFF
TRBJ1-5 12 TRBV5-5 CASSLPDQPQHF